The sequence of this TCR beta chain was determined in a study of blood T cell repertoires in COVID-19. Study at large: Samples came from the United States, Italy and Spain, spanning acute and convalescent COVID-19. From T cells, B-cell-depleted T cells, or PBMCs came the material, which was cDNA or gDNA.

Of note for this clone: The sample contains more than one DNA sequence encoding this CDR3.

This CDR3 has 14 amino acids. The ends lost 8 bases at V and 2 bases at J; junction bases unmatched: 8. Germline V lookup: CDR1 SNHLY, CDR2 FYNNEI. In the original processing: Estimated nucleated cell counts came from reference gene primer amplification. The repertoire was sequenced with immunoSEQ multiplex PCR; TCRdb's copy has only in-frame clones and lacks some. D and trimming were read from the DNA, whereas the V and J calls and clone size are those reported in that table. The data contain 150,000 to 250,000 clones, 82% of them seen just once; the ten biggest clones take up around 6.9%. The chain has TRBV2 and TRBJ2-5; 7 bases are a match to TRBD1. The sample taken for sequencing was peripheral blood. This clonotype was sampled from a human donor with acute or convalescent COVID-19. The donor label of this sample is uncertain. CDR3 nucleotide sequence: TGTGCCAGCCGGCGAGGGACAGTTCAAGAGACCCAGTACTTC. Protein sequence: CASRRGTVQETQYF.